A selection of T cell receptor beta chains follows, all from one sample in a study of blood T cells in healthy people across ages. TCRdb re-analysed the 5' RACE reads in MiXCR, keeping a single row per CDR3 protein. The sample lists hundreds of thousands of distinct CDR3 sequences, approximately 25% occurring once. The same data also went into a second study, on T cells of mothers and their children.

What was sequenced was blood. The receptors shown here come from a boy between 5 and 17 years old in good health. CDR3s include the opening cysteine and the closing phenylalanine or tryptophan. The order of the fields is J gene, clone size, CDR3 length, V gene, D gene, CDR3 protein, CDR3 DNA. D genes are given only for firm matches. The listing skips clone size in some rows; elsewhere it reads once, few, many or a size class.

J: TRBJ1-2
size: few
length: 13
V: TRBV7-9
D: NA
CDR3: CASSSIEVYGYTF
DNA: TGTGCCAGCAGCTCCATCGAGGTCTATGGCTACACCTTC

J: TRBJ2-7
size: NA
length: 14
V: TRBV20-1
D: NA
CDR3: CSARGQGGNYEQYF
DNA: TGCAGTGCTAGAGGGCAGGGTGGGAACTACGAGCAGTACTTC

J: TRBJ2-3
size: NA
length: 14
V: TRBV3-1
D: TRBD2
CDR3: CASSLAGMTDTQYF
DNA: TGTGCCAGCAGTTTAGCGGGGATGACAGATACGCAGTATTTT

J: TRBJ2-3
size: NA
length: 16
V: TRBV29-1
D: TRBD1
CDR3: CSAPRKGTGDHDAQYF
DNA: TGCAGCGCCCCTAGAAAGGGGACAGGGGACCACGATGCGCAGTATTTT

J: TRBJ1-1
size: NA
length: 15
V: TRBV6-2/TRBV6-3
D: NA
CDR3: CASSPQMDRNTEAFF
DNA: TGTGCCAGCAGTCCGCAGATGGACAGGAACACTGAAGCTTTCTTT

J: TRBJ2-3
size: few
length: 11
V: TRBV29-1
D: NA
CDR3: CSVGSTDAQYF
DNA: TGCAGCGTTGGCAGCACAGATGCGCAGTATTTT

J: TRBJ1-4
size: NA
length: 14
V: TRBV7-2
D: NA
CDR3: CASSLGGAGEKLVF
DNA: TGTGCCAGCAGCTTAGGGGGGGCGGGTGAAAAACTGGTTTTT

J: TRBJ2-5
size: many
length: 18
V: TRBV7-2
D: TRBD1
CDR3: CASRIWGTGMSGSETQYF
DNA: TGTGCCAGCAGGATATGGGGGACAGGGATGAGCGGTTCAGAGACCCAGTACTTC

J: TRBJ1-2
size: NA
length: 15
V: TRBV5-6
D: TRBD1
CDR3: CASSFYRGLLYGYTF
DNA: TGTGCCAGCAGCTTTTACAGGGGGCTCCTCTATGGCTACACCTTC

J: TRBJ2-2
size: few
length: 16
V: TRBV6-2/TRBV6-3
D: TRBD2
CDR3: CASSFLTSAHTGELFF
DNA: TGTGCCAGCAGTTTCCTGACTAGCGCTCACACCGGGGAGCTGTTTTTT

J: TRBJ2-3
size: NA
length: 16
V: TRBV2
D: TRBD2
CDR3: CASSGGLARGGDTQYF
DNA: TGTGCCAGCAGTGGCGGACTAGCACGGGGCGGGGATACGCAGTATTTT

J: TRBJ2-1
size: NA
length: 17
V: TRBV11-2
D: TRBD2
CDR3: CASSHVRGGRVYNEQFF
DNA: TGTGCCAGCAGCCATGTTCGGGGGGGAAGGGTTTACAATGAGCAGTTCTTC

J: TRBJ2-7
size: NA
length: 15
V: TRBV3-1
D: NA
CDR3: CASSPLGGWIYEQYF
DNA: TGTGCCAGCAGCCCCCTCGGGGGATGGATATACGAGCAGTACTTC

J: TRBJ2-7
size: NA
length: 13
V: TRBV7-3
D: NA
CDR3: CASSLGDIHEQYF
DNA: TGTGCCAGCAGCTTAGGAGACATCCACGAGCAGTACTTC

J: TRBJ1-1
size: NA
length: 11
V: TRBV29-1
D: TRBD1
CDR3: CSVVTGAEAFF
DNA: TGCAGCGTTGTAACAGGGGCTGAAGCTTTCTTT

J: TRBJ2-5
size: NA
length: 14
V: TRBV7-2
D: TRBD1
CDR3: CASSPGQGPETQYF
DNA: TGTGCCAGCAGCCCGGGACAGGGCCCAGAGACCCAGTACTTC

J: TRBJ2-7
size: NA
length: 14
V: TRBV20-1
D: NA
CDR3: CSADRSDRAYEQYF
DNA: TGCAGCGCTGACAGGTCAGACAGAGCCTACGAGCAGTACTTC

J: TRBJ1-6
size: few
length: 13
V: TRBV12-3/TRBV12-4
D: NA
CDR3: CASSFQGSSPLHF
DNA: TGTGCCAGCAGTTTCCAGGGGAGTTCACCCCTCCACTTT

J: TRBJ2-3
size: NA
length: 16
V: TRBV7-9
D: NA
CDR3: CASSRTRDGPTDTQYF
DNA: TGTGCCAGCAGCCGGACAAGGGACGGGCCCACAGATACGCAGTATTTT

J: TRBJ2-5
size: NA
length: 14
V: TRBV9
D: NA
CDR3: CASSWGSKGVDQYF
DNA: TGTGCCAGCAGTTGGGGGTCTAAGGGAGTGGACCAGTACTTC

J: TRBJ2-1
size: NA
length: 19
V: TRBV5-1
D: TRBD2
CDR3: CASSRGLAGGTGSYNEQFF
DNA: TGCGCCAGCAGCCGCGGACTAGCGGGGGGCACCGGATCCTACAATGAGCAGTTCTTC

J: TRBJ2-5
size: few
length: 16
V: TRBV10-3
D: TRBD1
CDR3: CAISDSQGQLQETQYF
DNA: TGTGCCATCAGCGACAGCCAGGGACAGCTCCAAGAGACCCAGTACTTC

J: TRBJ1-5
size: NA
length: 14
V: TRBV2
D: NA
CDR3: CASSAQGVWQPQHF
DNA: TGTGCCAGCAGTGCGCAGGGTGTATGGCAGCCCCAGCATTTT

J: TRBJ1-2
size: few
length: 15
V: TRBV5-5
D: NA
CDR3: CASSQGTLGSYGYTF
DNA: TGTGCCAGCAGTCAAGGGACCTTGGGGTCCTATGGCTACACCTTC

J: TRBJ2-5
size: few
length: 15
V: TRBV4-3
D: NA
CDR3: CASSQGVGPQETQYF
DNA: TGCGCCAGCAGCCAAGGGGTGGGACCCCAAGAGACCCAGTACTTC

J: TRBJ1-1
size: NA
length: 14
V: TRBV29-1
D: NA
CDR3: CSVDTTRGYTEAFF
DNA: TGCAGCGTTGACACGACAAGGGGGTACACTGAAGCTTTCTTT

J: TRBJ2-3
size: NA
length: 13
V: TRBV20-1
D: NA
CDR3: CSATYGLPDGQYF
DNA: TGCAGTGCTACCTACGGACTACCAGATGGGCAGTATTTT

J: TRBJ2-2
size: NA
length: 12
V: TRBV30
D: NA
CDR3: CAWNPNTGELFF
DNA: TGTGCCTGGAACCCGAACACCGGGGAGCTGTTTTTT

J: TRBJ2-7
size: few
length: 14
V: TRBV20-1
D: TRBD2
CDR3: CSASPSGINYEQYF
DNA: TGCAGTGCTAGCCCTAGCGGGATCAACTACGAGCAGTACTTC

J: TRBJ2-1
size: NA
length: 14
V: TRBV5-6
D: TRBD1
CDR3: CASSLDRGHNEQFF
DNA: TGTGCCAGCAGCTTGGACAGGGGGCATAATGAGCAGTTCTTC

J: TRBJ2-7
size: once
length: 15
V: TRBV7-9
D: TRBD1
CDR3: CASRPLDRGRYEQYF
DNA: TGTGCCAGCAGACCTTTGGACAGGGGGAGGTACGAGCAGTACTTC

J: TRBJ2-5
size: many
length: 12
V: TRBV5-1
D: NA
CDR3: CASSISGETQYF
DNA: TGCGCCAGCAGCATTAGTGGAGAGACCCAGTACTTC

J: TRBJ2-7
size: NA
length: 14
V: TRBV7-9
D: NA
CDR3: CASSRVTRSYEQYF
DNA: TGTGCCAGCAGCCGAGTGACACGCTCCTACGAGCAGTACTTC

J: TRBJ1-2
size: NA
length: 17
V: TRBV9
D: NA
CDR3: CASSVVPQTASNYGYTF
DNA: TGTGCCAGCAGCGTAGTCCCCCAGACAGCTTCTAACTATGGCTACACCTTC

J: TRBJ2-6
size: NA
length: 19
V: TRBV7-9
D: NA
CDR3: CASSSLTSKSGAGANVLTF
DNA: TGTGCCAGCAGCTCCTTAACATCGAAATCAGGGGCTGGGGCCAACGTCCTGACTTTC

J: TRBJ2-2
size: NA
length: 14
V: TRBV20-1
D: TRBD1
CDR3: CSALKTGGTGELFF
DNA: TGCAGTGCTCTTAAGACAGGGGGGACCGGGGAGCTGTTTTTT

J: TRBJ2-1
size: few
length: 10
V: TRBV20-1
D: NA
CDR3: CSARVNEQFF
DNA: TGCAGTGCTAGAGTAAATGAGCAGTTCTTC

J: TRBJ2-3
size: many
length: 15
V: TRBV29-1
D: TRBD1
CDR3: CSVGDRASPTDTQYF
DNA: TGCAGCGTTGGCGACAGGGCGAGTCCCACAGATACGCAGTATTTT

J: TRBJ1-1
size: NA
length: 11
V: TRBV6-1
D: NA
CDR3: CASRWAAEAFF
DNA: TGTGCCTCAAGGTGGGCCGCTGAAGCTTTCTTT

J: TRBJ2-1
size: many
length: 15
V: TRBV20-1
D: TRBD2
CDR3: CSASPPGLAGVEQFF
DNA: TGCAGTGCTAGTCCCCCTGGACTAGCGGGAGTTGAGCAGTTCTTC

J: TRBJ2-1
size: NA
length: 14
V: TRBV12-3/TRBV12-4
D: NA
CDR3: CASSFGSSYNEQFF
DNA: TGTGCCAGCAGTTTTGGCAGCTCCTACAATGAGCAGTTCTTC

J: TRBJ2-2
size: few
length: 15
V: TRBV7-2
D: NA
CDR3: CASSLGPGLTGELFF
DNA: TGTGCCAGCAGCTTAGGCCCAGGACTCACCGGGGAGCTGTTTTTT

J: TRBJ1-1
size: NA
length: 13
V: TRBV12-3/TRBV12-4
D: NA
CDR3: CASSPSPPLGAFF
DNA: TGTGCCAGCAGCCCTTCTCCCCCCCTGGGGGCTTTCTTT

J: TRBJ2-7
size: few
length: 12
V: TRBV20-1
D: TRBD2
CDR3: CSLAGASYEQYF
DNA: TGCAGTCTTGCGGGAGCCTCCTACGAGCAGTACTTC

J: TRBJ1-5
size: NA
length: 15
V: TRBV7-2
D: NA
CDR3: CASTKGTASGQPQHF
DNA: TGTGCCAGCACCAAAGGGACCGCATCCGGGCAGCCCCAGCATTTT

J: TRBJ2-7
size: few
length: 13
V: TRBV20-1
D: NA
CDR3: CSARAGNVYEQYF
DNA: TGCAGTGCTAGGGCGGGAAACGTCTACGAGCAGTACTTC

J: TRBJ2-4
size: few
length: 13
V: TRBV7-8
D: NA
CDR3: CASSLRGRNIQYF
DNA: TGTGCCAGCAGCTTAAGGGGAAGAAACATTCAGTACTTC

J: TRBJ2-7
size: NA
length: 15
V: TRBV18
D: NA
CDR3: CASSPQPGPDYEQYF
DNA: TGTGCCAGCTCACCACAGCCGGGGCCGGACTACGAGCAGTACTTC

J: TRBJ2-3
size: NA
length: 16
V: TRBV27
D: NA
CDR3: CASSFERWGRRLTQYF
DNA: TGTGCCAGCAGTTTCGAACGATGGGGGCGGCGTTTGACGCAGTATTTT

J: TRBJ2-1
size: NA
length: 17
V: TRBV7-2
D: NA
CDR3: CASSFVSHRTSDNEQFF
DNA: TGTGCCAGCAGCTTCGTTTCCCACAGGACATCGGACAATGAGCAGTTCTTC

J: TRBJ2-1
size: few
length: 15
V: TRBV12-3/TRBV12-4
D: TRBD2
CDR3: CASKTSESSYNEQFF
DNA: TGTGCCAGCAAGACTAGCGAGAGCTCCTACAATGAGCAGTTCTTC

J: TRBJ2-7
size: few
length: 14
V: TRBV6-2/TRBV6-3
D: NA
CDR3: CASRPNPGSGEQYF
DNA: TGTGCCAGCAGACCCAACCCGGGATCTGGGGAGCAGTACTTC

J: TRBJ1-1
size: NA
length: 11
V: TRBV19
D: NA
CDR3: CASTLSSEAFF
DNA: TGTGCCAGTACCCTATCTAGTGAAGCTTTCTTT